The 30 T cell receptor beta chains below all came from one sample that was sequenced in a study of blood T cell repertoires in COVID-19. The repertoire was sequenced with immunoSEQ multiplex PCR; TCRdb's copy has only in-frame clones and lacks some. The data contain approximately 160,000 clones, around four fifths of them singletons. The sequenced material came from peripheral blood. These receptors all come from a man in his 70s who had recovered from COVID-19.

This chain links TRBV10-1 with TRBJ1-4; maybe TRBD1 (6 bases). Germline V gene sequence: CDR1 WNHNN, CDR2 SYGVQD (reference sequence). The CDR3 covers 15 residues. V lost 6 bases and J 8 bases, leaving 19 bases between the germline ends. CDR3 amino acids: CASSVTGKPGEKLFF. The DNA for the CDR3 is TGCGCCAGCAGCGTTACAGGGAAACCTGGAGAAAAACTGTTTTTT.

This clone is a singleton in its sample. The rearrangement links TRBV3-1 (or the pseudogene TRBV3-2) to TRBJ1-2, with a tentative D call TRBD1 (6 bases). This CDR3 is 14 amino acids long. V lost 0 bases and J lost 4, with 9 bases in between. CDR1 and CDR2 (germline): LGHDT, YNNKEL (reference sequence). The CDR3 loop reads CASSQDRGSYGYTF. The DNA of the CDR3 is TGTGCCAGCAGCCAAGATAGGGGGAGCTATGGCTACACCTTC.

Written as DNA, the CDR3 is TGTGCCAGCAGTTACTCGAACACGAACTATGGCTACACCTTC. This sequence encodes CASSYSNTNYGYTF. The rearrangement uses TRBV6-5 and TRBJ1-2; D is ambiguous. This CDR3 is built from 14 residues. The V end was cut by 0 bases, the J end by 2 bases, with 7 bases between. The germline V gene has CDR1 MNHEY and CDR2 SVGAGI.

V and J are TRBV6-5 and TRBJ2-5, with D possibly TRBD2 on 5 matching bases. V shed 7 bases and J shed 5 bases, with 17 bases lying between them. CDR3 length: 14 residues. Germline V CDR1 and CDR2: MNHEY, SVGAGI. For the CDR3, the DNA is TGTGCCAGCACCGAGGGATCTATAAGGGAGACCCAGTACTTC. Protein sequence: CASTEGSIRETQYF.

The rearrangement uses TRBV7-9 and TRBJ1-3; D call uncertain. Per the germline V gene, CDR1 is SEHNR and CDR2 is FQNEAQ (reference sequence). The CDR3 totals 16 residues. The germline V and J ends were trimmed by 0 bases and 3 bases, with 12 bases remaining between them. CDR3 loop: CASSLAFGVRGNTIYF. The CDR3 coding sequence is TGTGCCAGCAGCTTAGCGTTCGGGGTTCGTGGAAACACCATATATTTT.

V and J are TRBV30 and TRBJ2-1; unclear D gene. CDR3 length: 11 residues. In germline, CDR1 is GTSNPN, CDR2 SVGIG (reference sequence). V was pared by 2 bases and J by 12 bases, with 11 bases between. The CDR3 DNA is TGTGCCTGGAGTAGGTTGGCGGCGCAGTTCTTC. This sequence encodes CAWSRLAAQFF.

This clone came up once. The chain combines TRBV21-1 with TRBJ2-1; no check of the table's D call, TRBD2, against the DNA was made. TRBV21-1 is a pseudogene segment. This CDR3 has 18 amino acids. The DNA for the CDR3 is TGTGCCAGCAGCAAAGTGTTATCCGGGAGCGGTCCCTACAATGAGCAGTTCTTC. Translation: CASSKVLSGSGPYNEQFF.

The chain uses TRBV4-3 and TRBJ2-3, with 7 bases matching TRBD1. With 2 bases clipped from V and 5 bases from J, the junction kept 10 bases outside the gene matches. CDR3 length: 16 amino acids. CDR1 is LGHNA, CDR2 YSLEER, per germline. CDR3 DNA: TGCGCCAGCAGCCAAAACCCCCGAACAGGGGAAGATACGCAGTATTTT. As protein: CASSQNPRTGEDTQYF.

The DNA of the CDR3 is TGCGCCAGCAGCTTAGGGGGAGGGGCCCAAGAGACCCAGTACTTC. It codes for CASSLGGGAQETQYF. V gene TRBV5-1 combines with J gene TRBJ2-5; D is possibly TRBD2 (7 bases). The V gene's germline CDR1 is SGHRS and CDR2 YFSETQ. Trimming shortened V by 2 bases and J by 1 base, and 12 bases separated the two germline ends. The CDR3 spans 15 residues.

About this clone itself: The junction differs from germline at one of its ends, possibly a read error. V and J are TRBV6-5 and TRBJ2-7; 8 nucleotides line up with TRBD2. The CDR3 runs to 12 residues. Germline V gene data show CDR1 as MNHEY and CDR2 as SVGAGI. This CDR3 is CASSPAGGRAGF. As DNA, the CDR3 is TGTGCCAGCAGCCCCGCGGGAGGCCGGGCCGGATTC.

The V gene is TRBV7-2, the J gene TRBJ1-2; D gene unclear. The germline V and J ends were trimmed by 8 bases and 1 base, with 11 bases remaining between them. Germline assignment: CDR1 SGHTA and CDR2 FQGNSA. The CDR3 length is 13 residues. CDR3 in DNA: TGTGCCAGCCGGAAAGGAGTTAACTATGGCTACACCTTC. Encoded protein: CASRKGVNYGYTF.

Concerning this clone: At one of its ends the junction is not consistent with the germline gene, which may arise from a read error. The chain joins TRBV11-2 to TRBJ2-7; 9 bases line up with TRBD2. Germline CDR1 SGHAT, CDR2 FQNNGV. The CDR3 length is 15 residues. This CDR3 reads CASSRPGLASHEQYF. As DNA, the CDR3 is TGTGCCAGCAGTCGACCGGGACTAGCCTCCCACGAGCAGTACTTC.

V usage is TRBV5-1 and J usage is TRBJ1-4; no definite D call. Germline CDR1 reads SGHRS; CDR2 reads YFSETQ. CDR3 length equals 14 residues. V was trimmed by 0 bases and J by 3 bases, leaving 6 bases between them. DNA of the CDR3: TGCGCCAGCAGCTTGGGGGCAGCTAATGAAAAACTGTTTTTT. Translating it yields CASSLGAANEKLFF.

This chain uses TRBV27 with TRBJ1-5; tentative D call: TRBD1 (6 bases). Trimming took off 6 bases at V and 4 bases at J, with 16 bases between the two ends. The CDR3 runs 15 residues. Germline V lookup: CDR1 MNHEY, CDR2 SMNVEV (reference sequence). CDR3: CASSRLGGVNQPQHF. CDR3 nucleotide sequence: TGTGCCAGCAGCCGTCTAGGGGGGGTAAATCAGCCCCAGCATTTT.

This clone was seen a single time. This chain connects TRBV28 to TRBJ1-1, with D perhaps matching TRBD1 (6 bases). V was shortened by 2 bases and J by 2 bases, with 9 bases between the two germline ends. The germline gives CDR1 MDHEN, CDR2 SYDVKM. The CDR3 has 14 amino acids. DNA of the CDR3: TGTGCCAGCAGTTTAGGGACACATAACACTGAAGCTTTCTTT. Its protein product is CASSLGTHNTEAFF.

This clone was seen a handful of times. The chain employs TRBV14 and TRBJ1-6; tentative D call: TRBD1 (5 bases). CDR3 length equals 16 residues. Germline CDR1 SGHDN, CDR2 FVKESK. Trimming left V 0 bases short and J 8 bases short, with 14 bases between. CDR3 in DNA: TGTGCCAGCAGCCAAGATCCTTTTCAGGGATATTCACCCCTCCACTTT. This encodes CASSQDPFQGYSPLHF.

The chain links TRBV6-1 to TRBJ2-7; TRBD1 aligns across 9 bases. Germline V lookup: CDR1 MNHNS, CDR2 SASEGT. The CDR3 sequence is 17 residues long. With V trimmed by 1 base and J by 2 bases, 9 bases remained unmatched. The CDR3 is CASSEVGMGTGTYEQYF. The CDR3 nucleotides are TGTGCCAGCAGTGAAGTAGGAATGGGGACAGGGACCTACGAGCAGTACTTC.

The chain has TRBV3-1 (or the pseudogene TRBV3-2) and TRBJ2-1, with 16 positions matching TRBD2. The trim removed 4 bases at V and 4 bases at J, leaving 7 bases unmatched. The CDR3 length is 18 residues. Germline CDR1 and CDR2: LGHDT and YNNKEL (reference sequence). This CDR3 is CASSPGTSGRGLYNEQFF. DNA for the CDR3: TGTGCCAGCAGCCCCGGGACTAGCGGGAGGGGTTTGTACAATGAGCAGTTCTTC.

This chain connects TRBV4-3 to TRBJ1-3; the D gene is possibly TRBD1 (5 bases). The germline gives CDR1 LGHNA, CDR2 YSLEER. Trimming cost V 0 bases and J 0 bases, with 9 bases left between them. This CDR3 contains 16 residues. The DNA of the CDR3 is TGCGCCAGCAGCCAAGATCACAGGAGCTCTGGAAACACCATATATTTT. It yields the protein CASSQDHRSSGNTIYF.

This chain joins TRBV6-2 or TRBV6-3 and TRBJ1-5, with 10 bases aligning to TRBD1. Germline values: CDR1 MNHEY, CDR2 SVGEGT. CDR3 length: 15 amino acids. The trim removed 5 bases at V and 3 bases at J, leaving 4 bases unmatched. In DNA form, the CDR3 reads TGTGCCAGCAGTCGAGGGACAGGGGTCAATCAGCCCCAGCATTTT. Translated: CASSRGTGVNQPQHF.

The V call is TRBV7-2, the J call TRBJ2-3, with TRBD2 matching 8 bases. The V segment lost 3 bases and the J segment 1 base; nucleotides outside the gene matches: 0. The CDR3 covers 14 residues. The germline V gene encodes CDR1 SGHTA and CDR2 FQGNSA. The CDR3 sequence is CASSFSGGTDTQYF. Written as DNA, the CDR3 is TGTGCCAGCAGCTTTAGCGGGGGCACAGATACGCAGTATTTT.

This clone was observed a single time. The CDR3 DNA is TGTGCCTGGAGTCGACAGCACTCTAACTATGGCTACACCTTC. Its protein product is CAWSRQHSNYGYTF. This rearrangement joins TRBV30 to TRBJ1-2; possibly TRBD1 for D (5 bases). V was pared by 2 bases and J by 0 bases, with 10 bases between. Germline V gene data show CDR1 as GTSNPN and CDR2 as SVGIG (reference sequence). The CDR3 sequence is 14 residues long.

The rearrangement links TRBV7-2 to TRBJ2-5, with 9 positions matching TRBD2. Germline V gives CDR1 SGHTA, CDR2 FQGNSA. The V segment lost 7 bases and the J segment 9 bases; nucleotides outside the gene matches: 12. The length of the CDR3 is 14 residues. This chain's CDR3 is CASTKGSGSLPQYF. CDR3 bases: TGTGCCAGCACTAAAGGTAGCGGGAGTTTGCCCCAGTACTTC. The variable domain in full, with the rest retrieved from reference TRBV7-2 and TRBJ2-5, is GAGVSQSPSNKVTEKGKDVELRCDPISGHTALYWYRQSLGQGLEFLIYFQGNSAPDKSGLPSDRFSAERTGGSVSTLTIQRTQQEDSAVYLCASTKGSGSLPQYFGPGTRLLVL.

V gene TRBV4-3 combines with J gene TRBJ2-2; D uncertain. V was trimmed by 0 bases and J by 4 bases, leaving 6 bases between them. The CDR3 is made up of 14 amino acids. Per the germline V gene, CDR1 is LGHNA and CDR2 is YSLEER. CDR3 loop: CASSQDRFTGELFF. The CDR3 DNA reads TGCGCCAGCAGCCAAGATCGTTTCACCGGGGAGCTGTTTTTT.

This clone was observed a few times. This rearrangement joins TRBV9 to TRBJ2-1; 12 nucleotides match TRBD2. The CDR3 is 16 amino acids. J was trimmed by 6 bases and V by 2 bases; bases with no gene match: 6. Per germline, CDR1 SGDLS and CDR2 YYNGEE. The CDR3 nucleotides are TGTGCCAGCAGCGTCGGGACTAGCGGGCGGGGCAATGAGCAGTTCTTC. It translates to CASSVGTSGRGNEQFF. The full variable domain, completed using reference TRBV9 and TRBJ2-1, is DSGVTQTPKHLITATGQRVTLRCSPRSGDLSVYWYQQSLDQGLQFLIQYYNGEERAKGNILERFSAQQFPDLHSELNLSSLELGDSALYFCASSVGTSGRGNEQFFGPGTRLTVL.

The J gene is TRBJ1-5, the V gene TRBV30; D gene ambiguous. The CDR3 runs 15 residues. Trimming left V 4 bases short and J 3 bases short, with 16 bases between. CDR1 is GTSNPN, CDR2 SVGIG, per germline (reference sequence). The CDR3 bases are TGTGCCTGGACCTCCGGCGGAGGCACCAATCAGCCCCAGCATTTT. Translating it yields CAWTSGGGTNQPQHF. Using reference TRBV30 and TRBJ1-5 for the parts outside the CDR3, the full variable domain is SQTIHQWPATLVQPVGSPLSLECTVEGTSNPNLYWYRQAAGRGLQLLFYSVGIGQISSEVPQNLSASRPQDRQFILSSKKLLLSDSGFYLCAWTSGGGTNQPQHFGDGTRLSIL.

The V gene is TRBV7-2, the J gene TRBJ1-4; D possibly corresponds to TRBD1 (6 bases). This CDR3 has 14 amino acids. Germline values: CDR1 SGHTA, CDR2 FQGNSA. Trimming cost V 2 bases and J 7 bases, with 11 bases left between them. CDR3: CASSLSGASEKLFF. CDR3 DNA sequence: TGTGCCAGCAGCTTATCAGGGGCGAGTGAAAAACTGTTTTTT.

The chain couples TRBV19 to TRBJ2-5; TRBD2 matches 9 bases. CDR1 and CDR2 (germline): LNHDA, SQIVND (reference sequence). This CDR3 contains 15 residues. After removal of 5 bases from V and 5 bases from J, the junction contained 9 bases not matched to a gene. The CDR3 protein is CASSFAGGSGETQYF. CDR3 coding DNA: TGTGCCAGTAGTTTTGCGGGAGGGTCGGGGGAGACCCAGTACTTC.

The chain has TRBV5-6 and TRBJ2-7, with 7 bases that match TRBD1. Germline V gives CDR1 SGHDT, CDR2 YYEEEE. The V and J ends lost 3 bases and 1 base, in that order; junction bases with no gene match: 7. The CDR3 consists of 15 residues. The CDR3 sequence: CASSSYLQGSYEQYF. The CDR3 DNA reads TGTGCCAGCAGCTCGTACCTACAGGGGTCCTACGAGCAGTACTTC. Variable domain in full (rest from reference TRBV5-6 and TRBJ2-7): DAGVTQSPTHLIKTRGQQVTLRCSPKSGHDTVSWYQQALGQGPQFIFQYYEEEERQRGNFPDRFSGHQFPNYSSELNVNALLLGDSALYLCASSSYLQGSYEQYFGPGTRLTVT.

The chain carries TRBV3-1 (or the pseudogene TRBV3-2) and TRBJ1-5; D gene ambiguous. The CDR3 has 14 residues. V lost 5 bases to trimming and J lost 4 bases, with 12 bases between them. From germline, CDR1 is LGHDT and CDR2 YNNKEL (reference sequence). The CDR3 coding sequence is TGTGCCAGCAGCTCTGGAGGGAATAATCAGCCCCAGCATTTT. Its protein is CASSSGGNNQPQHF.